A selection of T cell receptor beta chains follows, all from one sample in a study of blood T cell repertoires in COVID-19. The assay was immunoSEQ multiplex PCR, and TCRdb's table has in-frame clones only and misses some. The table includes around 310,000 clones, nearly 90% detected once. Sequenced input: PBMCs or T cells enriched from blood (not recorded which). The receptors come from a woman in her twenties or thirties who had recovered from COVID-19. Each CDR3 is given with its conserved first and last residue. The order of the fields is V gene, D gene, clone size, J gene, CDR3 DNA, CDR3 protein. D genes are given only for firm matches. Clone size, where shown, is once, few, many, or a class for clones that have expanded.

v_gene: TRBV18; d_gene: -; abundance: few; j_gene: TRBJ1-1; CDR3nt: TGTGCCAGCTCACCACTTAATGACGGGGGGTACGCGACTGAAGCTTTCTTT; CDR3aa: CASSPLNDGGYATEAFF
v_gene: TRBV7-9; d_gene: TRBD1; abundance: -; j_gene: TRBJ1-1; CDR3nt: TGTGCCAGCAGCTTAGCGCGCGGGACAGGGGTCGTTGGCACTGAAGCTTTCTTT; CDR3aa: CASSLARGTGVVGTEAFF
v_gene: TRBV3-1/TRBV3-2; d_gene: -; abundance: -; j_gene: TRBJ2-3; CDR3nt: TGTGCCAGCAGCCTCCGTGGCACAGATACGCAGTATTTT; CDR3aa: CASSLRGTDTQYF
v_gene: TRBV11-2; d_gene: -; abundance: -; j_gene: TRBJ2-7; CDR3nt: TGTGCCAGCAGCTTGGGGCAGAACTCCTACGAGCAGTACTTC; CDR3aa: CASSLGQNSYEQYF
v_gene: TRBV9; d_gene: -; abundance: -; j_gene: TRBJ2-6; CDR3nt: TGTGCCAGCAGCGTAGCCTTCGGCAGGGAATTCTCCGGGGCCAACGTCCTGACTTTC; CDR3aa: CASSVAFGREFSGANVLTF
v_gene: TRBV5-8; d_gene: -; abundance: -; j_gene: TRBJ1-4; CDR3nt: TGTGCCAGCAGCCAAAGAGGGTCCGTAAATGAAAAACTGTTTTTT; CDR3aa: CASSQRGSVNEKLFF
v_gene: TRBV6-2/TRBV6-3; d_gene: TRBD1; abundance: once; j_gene: TRBJ1-5; CDR3nt: TGTGCCAGCAGTTCCGGGACAGGGGAGCATCAGCCCCAGCATTTT; CDR3aa: CASSSGTGEHQPQHF
v_gene: TRBV15; d_gene: -; abundance: -; j_gene: TRBJ2-2; CDR3nt: TGTGCCACCAGCAGGGGGAGCGGAACCGGGGAGCTGTTTTTT; CDR3aa: CATSRGSGTGELFF
v_gene: TRBV5-1; d_gene: -; abundance: once; j_gene: TRBJ1-3; CDR3nt: TGCGCCAGCAGCCGACTGGACAGCGGAAACACCATATATTTT; CDR3aa: CASSRLDSGNTIYF
v_gene: TRBV5-1; d_gene: TRBD2; abundance: -; j_gene: TRBJ2-1; CDR3nt: TGCGCCAGCAGCTCTAGACTAGCGGGCCACCTATACAATGAGCAGTTCTTC; CDR3aa: CASSSRLAGHLYNEQFF
v_gene: TRBV29-1; d_gene: -; abundance: -; j_gene: TRBJ1-2; CDR3nt: TGCAGCGTTGATGATCCAGGGAGGGACGATTCCTATGGCTACACCTTC; CDR3aa: CSVDDPGRDDSYGYTF
v_gene: TRBV6-5; d_gene: -; abundance: -; j_gene: TRBJ1-1; CDR3nt: TGTGCCAGCAGTTACCCAGGACTCGTCCCCCCTGAAGCTTTCTTT; CDR3aa: CASSYPGLVPPEAFF
v_gene: TRBV2; d_gene: TRBD1; abundance: -; j_gene: TRBJ1-1; CDR3nt: TGTGCCAGCAGTGTCCGGGACAGAGAAGCTTTCTTT; CDR3aa: CASSVRDREAFF
v_gene: TRBV5-1; d_gene: -; abundance: -; j_gene: TRBJ2-1; CDR3nt: TGCGCCAGCAGCTTGGACAGGCCACCTAACAATGAGCAGTTCTTC; CDR3aa: CASSLDRPPNNEQFF
v_gene: TRBV7-6; d_gene: TRBD2; abundance: -; j_gene: TRBJ2-1; CDR3nt: TGTGCCAGCAGACCGACGGGACTAGCGCGAAGTTATGAGCAGTTCTTC; CDR3aa: CASRPTGLARSYEQFF
v_gene: TRBV25-1; d_gene: -; abundance: -; j_gene: TRBJ2-5; CDR3nt: TGTGCCAGCAGTACTAGCTACGAGGGAGAGACCCAGTACTTC; CDR3aa: CASSTSYEGETQYF
v_gene: TRBV6-5; d_gene: -; abundance: -; j_gene: TRBJ1-1; CDR3nt: TGTGCCAGCAGTTACAACAGGGTTCGCACTGAAGCTTTCTTT; CDR3aa: CASSYNRVRTEAFF
v_gene: TRBV4-1; d_gene: -; abundance: -; j_gene: TRBJ2-2; CDR3nt: TGCGCCAGCAGCCAAGACCGTGTATGGAGGGTAGATACCGGGGAGCTGTTTTTT; CDR3aa: CASSQDRVWRVDTGELFF
v_gene: TRBV7-2; d_gene: TRBD2; abundance: once; j_gene: TRBJ2-5; CDR3nt: TGTGCCAGCAGCCTTAGCGGGAGGAGCGAGACCCAGTACTTC; CDR3aa: CASSLSGRSETQYF
v_gene: TRBV29-1; d_gene: -; abundance: once; j_gene: TRBJ1-1; CDR3nt: TGCAGCGTAGAAGGAGGCGGGAACACTGAAGCTTTCTTT; CDR3aa: CSVEGGGNTEAFF
v_gene: TRBV5-1; d_gene: TRBD1; abundance: -; j_gene: TRBJ1-2; CDR3nt: TGCGCCAGCAGCTGGGCTACCAGGGGGCCCTACACCTTC; CDR3aa: CASSWATRGPYTF
v_gene: TRBV11-2; d_gene: -; abundance: -; j_gene: TRBJ2-7; CDR3nt: TGTGCCAGCAGCTTGCAAACAGGGTACGAGCAGTACTTC; CDR3aa: CASSLQTGYEQYF
v_gene: TRBV5-4; d_gene: TRBD1; abundance: -; j_gene: TRBJ1-2; CDR3nt: TGTGCCAGCAGCTTGTCTTCTACAGGGGAATTCGTTGGCTACACCTTC; CDR3aa: CASSLSSTGEFVGYTF
v_gene: TRBV13; d_gene: -; abundance: -; j_gene: TRBJ1-1; CDR3nt: TGTGCCAGCAGCTTTCAGCGAGGCACTGAAGCTTTCTTT; CDR3aa: CASSFQRGTEAFF
v_gene: TRBV7-6; d_gene: TRBD2; abundance: -; j_gene: TRBJ2-7; CDR3nt: TGTGCCAGCAGCTGGGGACTAGCGGGTCCCTCCTACGAGCAGTACTTC; CDR3aa: CASSWGLAGPSYEQYF
v_gene: TRBV25-1; d_gene: TRBD1; abundance: -; j_gene: TRBJ1-6; CDR3nt: TGTGCCAGCAGTGAATCGCCGGGACAGGGTTTGGATTCACCCCTCCACTTT; CDR3aa: CASSESPGQGLDSPLHF
v_gene: TRBV18; d_gene: -; abundance: -; j_gene: TRBJ2-5; CDR3nt: TGTGCCAGCTCACCCCCCGGTAGAGGTGAGACCCAGTACTTC; CDR3aa: CASSPPGRGETQYF
v_gene: TRBV6-4; d_gene: -; abundance: few; j_gene: TRBJ2-2; CDR3nt: TGTGCCAGCAGTTCTAGTGACTCCGGGGAGCTGTTTTTT; CDR3aa: CASSSSDSGELFF
v_gene: TRBV5-8; d_gene: TRBD2; abundance: -; j_gene: TRBJ2-1; CDR3nt: TGTGCCAGCAGCTGGACTAGGGCGGGTGAGCAGTTCTTC; CDR3aa: CASSWTRAGEQFF
v_gene: TRBV6-5; d_gene: -; abundance: -; j_gene: TRBJ2-1; CDR3nt: TGTGCCGGGACTGACTCCTACAATGAGCAGTTCTTC; CDR3aa: CAGTDSYNEQFF
v_gene: TRBV9; d_gene: -; abundance: -; j_gene: TRBJ2-4; CDR3nt: TGTGCCAGCAGCCTCCCGGGGTCCAAAAACATTCAGTACTTC; CDR3aa: CASSLPGSKNIQYF
v_gene: TRBV12-3/TRBV12-4; d_gene: TRBD1; abundance: -; j_gene: TRBJ1-1; CDR3nt: TGTGCCAGCAGTAACAGGGGTGCCACTGAAGCTTTCTTT; CDR3aa: CASSNRGATEAFF
v_gene: TRBV6-5; d_gene: TRBD1; abundance: -; j_gene: TRBJ2-7; CDR3nt: TGTGCCAGCACCTCGGGACAGGGGGCCTACGAGCAGTACTTC; CDR3aa: CASTSGQGAYEQYF
v_gene: TRBV5-1; d_gene: -; abundance: -; j_gene: TRBJ1-4; CDR3nt: TGCGCCAGCAGCTTTAGCAGAAATGAAAAACTGTTTTTT; CDR3aa: CASSFSRNEKLFF
v_gene: TRBV5-1; d_gene: TRBD1; abundance: -; j_gene: TRBJ1-1; CDR3nt: TGCGCCAGCAGCTGGACAGGACCCTCTCCTGAAGCTTTCTTT; CDR3aa: CASSWTGPSPEAFF
v_gene: TRBV6-5; d_gene: TRBD1; abundance: -; j_gene: TRBJ1-1; CDR3nt: TGTGCCAGCAGTTATGGGGTGACAGGGGAGGGAGCTTTCTTT; CDR3aa: CASSYGVTGEGAFF
v_gene: TRBV3-1/TRBV3-2; d_gene: TRBD1; abundance: -; j_gene: TRBJ2-1; CDR3nt: TGTGCCAGCAGCCCACCGCCGGGACAGGGCCCGAGTTACAATGAGCAGTTCTTC; CDR3aa: CASSPPPGQGPSYNEQFF
v_gene: TRBV6-5; d_gene: -; abundance: -; j_gene: TRBJ2-5; CDR3nt: TGTGCCAGCAGTTACTCGGCAGGTGGGGAGACCCAGTACTTC; CDR3aa: CASSYSAGGETQYF
v_gene: TRBV7-2; d_gene: -; abundance: -; j_gene: TRBJ2-1; CDR3nt: TGTGCCAGCAGATTAGCCGGGACTCGTTACAATGAGCAGTTCTTC; CDR3aa: CASRLAGTRYNEQFF
v_gene: TRBV19; d_gene: TRBD1; abundance: -; j_gene: TRBJ1-4; CDR3nt: TGTGCCAGTACCATATCTCCTTGGACAGGGCTGGTTGGAGCTAATGAAAAACTGTTTTTT; CDR3aa: CASTISPWTGLVGANEKLFF
v_gene: TRBV5-1; d_gene: TRBD1; abundance: -; j_gene: TRBJ2-1; CDR3nt: TGCGCCAGCAGCAGTGCAGGGGGATCAGGCTATGAGCAGTTCTTC; CDR3aa: CASSSAGGSGYEQFF
v_gene: TRBV5-8; d_gene: TRBD1; abundance: -; j_gene: TRBJ2-6; CDR3nt: TGTGCCAGCAGCCATGGACAGGGGGCAACTGGGGCCAACGTCCTGACTTTC; CDR3aa: CASSHGQGATGANVLTF
v_gene: TRBV5-1; d_gene: -; abundance: -; j_gene: TRBJ2-1; CDR3nt: TGCGCCAGCAGCTTGGGGTGGGGGGGGCTGCTTGTAAATGAGCAGTTCTTC; CDR3aa: CASSLGWGGLLVNEQFF
v_gene: TRBV14; d_gene: -; abundance: -; j_gene: TRBJ2-5; CDR3nt: TGTGCCAGCAGCCAAGATCTAGGAGGGGAGACCCAGTACTTC; CDR3aa: CASSQDLGGETQYF
v_gene: TRBV6-1; d_gene: TRBD1; abundance: -; j_gene: TRBJ2-3; CDR3nt: TGTGCCAGCAGTGAGTGGACAGGGGCCACAGATACGCAGTATTTT; CDR3aa: CASSEWTGATDTQYF
v_gene: TRBV29-1; d_gene: -; abundance: once; j_gene: TRBJ1-1; CDR3nt: TGCAGCGTTGTGCGCCTCCTGAACACTGAAGCTTTCTTT; CDR3aa: CSVVRLLNTEAFF
v_gene: TRBV29-1; d_gene: -; abundance: -; j_gene: TRBJ1-2; CDR3nt: TGCAGCGTTGCTCTCCGGGTGGAGTTGGGCTACACCTTC; CDR3aa: CSVALRVELGYTF
v_gene: TRBV6-5; d_gene: -; abundance: -; j_gene: TRBJ2-7; CDR3nt: TGTGCCACCCTGACGGGGGTCGAGCAGTACTTC; CDR3aa: CATLTGVEQYF
v_gene: TRBV5-6; d_gene: -; abundance: -; j_gene: TRBJ1-4; CDR3nt: TGTGCCAGCAGCCCATCAGGATTTGCAACTAATGAAAAACTGTTTTTT; CDR3aa: CASSPSGFATNEKLFF
v_gene: TRBV29-1; d_gene: -; abundance: -; j_gene: TRBJ1-1; CDR3nt: TGCAGCGTTGAAGGTCACCCACGGGCTGAAGCTTTCTTT; CDR3aa: CSVEGHPRAEAFF
v_gene: TRBV6-4; d_gene: -; abundance: -; j_gene: TRBJ1-3; CDR3nt: TGTGCCAGCAGTGACCAAGACAGACTTCGAAACACCATATATTTT; CDR3aa: CASSDQDRLRNTIYF
v_gene: TRBV10-3; d_gene: TRBD1; abundance: few; j_gene: TRBJ2-1; CDR3nt: TGTGCCACCCTGGGGACAGAGTACAATGAGCAGTTCTTC; CDR3aa: CATLGTEYNEQFF
v_gene: TRBV24-1; d_gene: TRBD1; abundance: -; j_gene: TRBJ1-1; CDR3nt: TGTGCCACCAGTGATCCTTACAGGGGAGAAGCTTTCTTT; CDR3aa: CATSDPYRGEAFF